The 27 T cell receptor beta chains below come from one sample, sequenced in a study of T cell responses to AZD1222 COVID-19 vaccine. Produced via immunoSEQ multiplex PCR; TCRdb's table is partial and in-frame only. The data contain about 83,000 clones, 80% to 90% of them singletons. Sequencing used peripheral blood, obtained on day 0 of AZD1222 vaccination. Receptor source: an adult in good health.

The genes are TRBV28 and TRBJ2-2, with 8 bases lining up with TRBD1. The CDR3 runs 15 residues. Germline CDR1 reads MDHEN; CDR2 reads SYDVKM. Unmatched junction bases numbered 3, after V lost 2 bases and J lost 4 bases. The CDR3 DNA sequence: TGTGCCAGCAGTTTAAGACAGGGGAGCACCGGGGAGCTGTTTTTT. It codes for CASSLRQGSTGELFF.

The chain is built from TRBV2 and TRBJ1-5; the match to TRBD1 covers 7 bases. Germline V gives CDR1 SNHLY, CDR2 FYNNEI. CDR3 size: 13 residues. Losses at the gene ends were 6 bases for V and 7 bases for J; bases not matched to a gene: 6. CDR3 sequence reads: CASRGQAGQPQHF. The CDR3 DNA follows: TGTGCCAGCAGAGGACAGGCGGGGCAGCCCCAGCATTTT.

As for this clone: Sequence at one end of the junction differs from germline and may be a read error. The CDR3 nucleotides read TGCAGCGTTCAAGATTCCAGGGCGGGTGAAAAACTGTTTTTT. Residues: CSVQDSRAGEKLFF. The chain links TRBV29-1 to TRBJ1-4, with D possibly being TRBD1 (5 bases). The V gene's germline CDR1 is SQVTM and CDR2 ANQGSEA. The CDR3 covers 14 residues.

The chain is built from TRBV15 and TRBJ2-3, with a weak D call TRBD1 (6 bases). Germline V gives CDR1 LNHNV, CDR2 YYDKDF (reference sequence). With 1 base removed from V and 6 bases from J, the gap between germline ends came to 17 bases. The CDR3 totals 16 residues. DNA of the CDR3: TGTGCCACCAGCAGAGGGGCAGGGGATCAAGGGGATACGCAGTATTTT. Protein sequence: CATSRGAGDQGDTQYF.

This clone appeared a few times. J is TRBJ1-6 and V is TRBV7-9; D is uncertain. Deletions cut 5 bases from V and 0 bases from J, with 14 bases between. There are 17 residues in the CDR3. Germline V CDR1 and CDR2: SEHNR, FQNEAQ (reference sequence). The CDR3 spells CASSPEGLSSYNSPLHF. The CDR3 nucleotides are TGTGCCAGCAGCCCGGAGGGCCTGAGCTCCTATAATTCACCCCTCCACTTT.

The CDR3 protein is CASSQDGNTEAFF. CDR3 coding DNA: TGTGCCAGCAGTCAGGACGGGAACACTGAAGCTTTCTTT. The rearrangement joins TRBV6-5 to TRBJ1-1; D unclear. The CDR3 is 13 amino acids. Deletions cut 5 bases from V and 1 base from J, with 8 bases between. CDR1 MNHEY and CDR2 SVGAGI come from the germline V gene.

The J gene is TRBJ2-7, the V gene TRBV6-5; D uncertain. Trimming shortened V by 1 base and J by 2 bases, and 15 bases separated the two germline ends. This CDR3 spans 16 amino acids. CDR1 and CDR2 from the germline V gene are MNHEY and SVGAGI. The CDR3 loop reads CASSYLSSRGTYEQYF. For the CDR3, the DNA is TGTGCCAGCAGTTACTTGTCGTCCCGAGGAACCTACGAGCAGTACTTC.

The rearrangement uses TRBV3-1 (or the pseudogene TRBV3-2) and TRBJ1-1; D remains unclear. Trimming took 1 base from V and 0 from J, leaving 18 bases between them. CDR1 and CDR2 (germline): LGHDT, YNNKEL (reference sequence). This CDR3 comprises 18 residues. The CDR3 region has the DNA TGTGCCAGCAGCCAAGGGGCTCCCGGGAGGCTTTTGAACACTGAAGCTTTCTTT. It yields the protein CASSQGAPGRLLNTEAFF.

The chain employs TRBV10-1 and TRBJ2-1; D possibly corresponds to TRBD2 (5 bases). The ends were cut back, 6 bases at V and 8 bases at J, with 17 bases in the middle. The CDR3 runs 14 residues. The germline V gene has CDR1 WNHNN and CDR2 SYGVQD (reference sequence). CDR3 sequence reads: CASRPSGGRDEQFF. CDR3 in DNA: TGCGCCAGCAGGCCTTCTGGCGGGCGGGATGAGCAGTTCTTC.

In this sample, this clone turned up a few times. The V gene is TRBV10-2, the J gene TRBJ2-7, with D perhaps TRBD2 (6 bases). The germline gives CDR1 WSHSY, CDR2 SAAADI. The CDR3 consists of 15 residues. The V end was cut by 3 bases, the J end by 4 bases, with 16 bases between. The CDR3 DNA follows: TGCGCCAGCAGTGATCGGGGTGAGGGGAGGTACGAGCAGTACTTC. It codes for CASSDRGEGRYEQYF.

This rearrangement joins TRBV29-1 to TRBJ2-5; D is tentatively TRBD1 or TRBD2 (5 bases each). The germline CDR1 and CDR2 sequences are SQVTM and ANQGSEA. Trimming took 2 bases from V and 4 from J, leaving 20 bases between them. The CDR3 extends over 16 amino acids. CDR3: CSVEYSSRGWSETQYF. As DNA, the CDR3 is TGCAGCGTTGAATATTCATCGAGGGGTTGGTCAGAGACCCAGTACTTC.

This clone was detected once. This chain links TRBV6-4 with TRBJ2-2; perhaps D is TRBD1 or TRBD2 (7 bases each). The CDR3 length is 14 residues. V was clipped by 6 bases and J by 4 bases, with 12 bases between them. From germline, CDR1 is MRHNA and CDR2 SNTAGT. The CDR3 protein is CASSQGGTTGELFF. For the CDR3, the DNA is TGTGCCAGCAGCCAGGGGGGGACCACCGGGGAGCTGTTTTTT.

The chain couples TRBV11-2 to TRBJ2-1; the D is unclear. Looked up from germline, CDR1 is SGHAT and CDR2 is FQNNGV. V dropped 3 bases and J dropped 10 bases, with 7 bases sitting between them. CDR3 size: 11 residues. In DNA, the CDR3 is TGTGCCAGCAGCTTGAAAAAAGAGCAGTTCTTC. This codes for CASSLKKEQFF.

The CDR3 region is CASSPGRGSYNEQFF. CDR3 nucleotides: TGTGCCAGCAGCCCCGGGAGGGGCTCCTACAATGAGCAGTTCTTC. The chain couples TRBV9 to TRBJ2-1; TRBD2 matches at 8 bases. V was clipped by 4 bases and J by 0 bases; unmatched bases: 3. In germline, CDR1 is SGDLS, CDR2 YYNGEE. CDR3 length: 15 amino acids.

The rearrangement joins TRBV28 to TRBJ1-5; D remains ambiguous. From germline, CDR1 is MDHEN and CDR2 SYDVKM. Trimming removed 3 bases at V and 1 base at J, with 10 bases between. The CDR3 sequence is 15 residues long. CDR3 residues: CASSLDPPSNQPQHF. CDR3 in DNA: TGTGCCAGCAGTTTGGACCCTCCAAGCAATCAGCCCCAGCATTTT. Based on the CDR3 plus reference TRBV28 and TRBJ1-5, the full variable domain is DVKVTQSSRYLVKRTGEKVFLECVQDMDHENMFWYRQDPGLGLRLIYFSYDVKMKEKGDIPEGYSVSREKKERFSLILESASTNQTSMYLCASSLDPPSNQPQHFGDGTRLSIL.

V usage is TRBV28 and J usage is TRBJ1-1; D is undetermined. V dropped 8 bases and J dropped 8 bases, with 15 bases sitting between them. From germline, CDR1 is MDHEN and CDR2 SYDVKM. The CDR3 has 12 residues. In nucleotides, the CDR3 is TGTGCCAGCCAATGGAGGACTGCCGAAGCTTTCTTT. Translating it yields CASQWRTAEAFF.

This chain connects TRBV18 to TRBJ1-1; TRBD1 might be the D (6 bases). V shed 3 bases and J shed 0 bases, with 11 bases lying between them. The CDR3 has 15 amino acids. Per germline, CDR1 KGHSH and CDR2 LQKENI. The CDR3 here is CASSPEQGLNTEAFF. CDR3 coding DNA: TGTGCCAGCTCACCTGAACAGGGCTTGAACACTGAAGCTTTCTTT.

J is TRBJ2-1 and V is TRBV7-9; 12 positions agree with TRBD2. CDR3 size: 15 residues. Germline CDR1 and CDR2: SEHNR and FQNEAQ (reference sequence). V shed 3 bases, J shed 7 bases, and the junction held 4 bases outside the gene matches. CDR3 coding DNA: TGTGCCAGCAGCTTGGCTAGCGGGAGGGGGAATGAGCAGTTCTTC. Amino acids: CASSLASGRGNEQFF.

V gene TRBV18 combines with J gene TRBJ1-6, with D perhaps matching TRBD1 (6 bases). CDR1 KGHSH and CDR2 LQKENI come from the germline V gene. The CDR3 is 16 residues long. The ends were cut back, 1 base at V and 5 bases at J, with 12 bases in the middle. The CDR3 reads CASSPRSGQNNSPLHF. CDR3 in DNA: TGTGCCAGCTCACCACGGTCAGGACAGAATAATTCACCCCTCCACTTT.

This clone has at least ten counts. DNA for the CDR3: TGCGCCAGCAGCCCCCCTAGACTAGCGGGAGATAGAGATACGCAGTATTTT. The encoded protein is CASSPPRLAGDRDTQYF. The rearrangement uses TRBV4-1 and TRBJ2-3; 12 bases are shared with TRBD2. Trimming took 4 bases from V and 5 from J; bases not matched to a gene: 10. CDR1 MGHRA and CDR2 YSYEKL come from the germline V gene. The CDR3 has 17 amino acids.

The chain combines TRBV13 with TRBJ1-2; D is uncertain. V was trimmed by 0 bases and J by 4 bases, leaving 12 bases between them. The CDR3 contains 15 residues. Germline lookup yields CDR1 PRHDT and CDR2 FYEKMQ (reference sequence). Written as DNA, the CDR3 is TGTGCCAGCAGCTTAGGGCCCTTAGAGGGCTATGGCTACACCTTC. As protein: CASSLGPLEGYGYTF.

The genes are TRBV6-5 and TRBJ2-7; no clear D gene. V lost 7 bases and J lost 1, with 14 bases in between. The CDR3 has 14 amino acids. CDR1 and CDR2 from the germline V gene are MNHEY and SVGAGI. CDR3 sequence reads: CASTLDKGSYEQYF. The CDR3, as DNA: TGTGCCAGCACCTTAGACAAGGGTTCCTACGAGCAGTACTTC.

The chain has TRBV10-3 and TRBJ2-2; D unresolved. In germline, CDR1 is ENHRY, CDR2 SYGVKD. The CDR3 covers 12 residues. With 7 bases removed from V and 7 bases from J, the gap between germline ends came to 10 bases. The DNA for the CDR3 is TGTGCCATCAACACGCTTAGCGGGGAGCTGTTTTTT. Its translation: CAINTLSGELFF.

This clone has a count of ten or more. The chain has TRBV15 and TRBJ1-5; TRBD1 agrees at 7 bases. Germline V gene data show CDR1 as LNHNV and CDR2 as YYDKDF (reference sequence). V dropped 0 bases and J dropped 4; count of bases not matched to a gene: 15. The CDR3 has 19 residues. The CDR3 sequence is CATSRDVGVGGDFNQPQHF. The CDR3 DNA reads as TGTGCCACCAGCAGAGATGTGGGGGTAGGGGGCGATTTTAATCAGCCCCAGCATTTT.

The chain is built from TRBV2 and TRBJ2-3, with D perhaps TRBD2 (6 bases). Germline-derived CDR1 and CDR2 are SNHLY and FYNNEI. CDR3 size: 12 residues. V lost 6 bases to trimming and J lost 5 bases, with 9 bases between them. The CDR3: CASSDGGDTQYF. In nucleotides, the CDR3 is TGTGCCAGCAGCGACGGGGGAGATACGCAGTATTTT.

The CDR3 spells CATREGANTEAFF. For the CDR3, the DNA is TGTGCCACCAGGGAGGGCGCGAACACTGAAGCTTTCTTT. The chain carries TRBV24-1 and TRBJ1-1; D is unclear. This CDR3 has 13 residues. V lost 7 bases and J 1 base, leaving 9 bases between the germline ends. In germline, CDR1 is KGHDR, CDR2 SFDVKD.

The chain is built from TRBV6-5 and TRBJ2-7; 10 bases line up with TRBD2. V trimming: 4 bases; J trimming: 4 bases; junction bases outside the gene matches: 7. CDR1 MNHEY and CDR2 SVGAGI come from the germline V gene. The CDR3 runs to 15 residues. The CDR3 bases are TGTGCCAGCAGTTTCCTAGCGGGAGCCCATTACGAGCAGTACTTC. Residues: CASSFLAGAHYEQYF.